This T cell receptor beta chain was observed in a study of blood T cell repertoires in COVID-19. For the study at large: Both acute and convalescent COVID-19 samples were obtained from the United States, Italy and Spain.

The CDR3 runs 17 residues. Looked up from germline, CDR1 is SGHTS and CDR2 is YDEGEE. V dropped 4 bases and J dropped 1; count of bases not matched to a gene: 13. In the authors' methods: By means of reference gene primer amplification, nucleated cell counts were estimated. The table came from immunoSEQ multiplex PCR; TCRdb's copy has only in-frame clones and leaves some out. For V, J and clone size, that table is used; D and trimming come from the DNA. The table shows 95,000 to 110,000 clones, with roughly 84% occurring only once. The origin of this receptor is a human donor in a cohort sampled during active COVID-19. This rearrangement joins TRBV5-8 to TRBJ1-2; 7 positions match TRBD1. Sequencing input: peripheral blood. The CDR3 reads CASSLGGPGQINYGYTF. CDR3 sequence (DNA): TGTGCCAGCAGCCTGGGGGGGCCGGGACAGATTAACTATGGCTACACCTTC. Drawing the rest from reference TRBV5-8 and TRBJ1-2, the complete variable domain is EAGVTQSPTHLIKTRGQQATLRCSPISGHTSVYWYQQALGLGLQFLLWYDEGEERNRGNFPPRFSGRQFPNYSSELNVNALELEDSALYLCASSLGGPGQINYGYTFGSGTRLTVV.